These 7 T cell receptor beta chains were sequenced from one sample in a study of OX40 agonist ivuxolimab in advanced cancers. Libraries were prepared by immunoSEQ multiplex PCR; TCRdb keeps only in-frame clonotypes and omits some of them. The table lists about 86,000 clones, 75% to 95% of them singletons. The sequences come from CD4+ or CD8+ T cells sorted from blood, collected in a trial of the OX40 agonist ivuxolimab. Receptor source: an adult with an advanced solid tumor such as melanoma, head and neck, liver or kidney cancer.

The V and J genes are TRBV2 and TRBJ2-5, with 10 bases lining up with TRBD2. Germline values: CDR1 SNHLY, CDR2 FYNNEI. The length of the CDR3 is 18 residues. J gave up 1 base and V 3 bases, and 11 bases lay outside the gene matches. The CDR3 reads CASSDPAPGLAIQETQYF. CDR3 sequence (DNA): TGTGCCAGCAGTGACCCCGCACCGGGACTAGCGATCCAAGAGACCCAGTACTTC.

The CDR3: CASSYRDSSYEQYF. The CDR3 coding sequence is TGTGCCAGCAGCTACCGGGACAGCTCCTACGAGCAGTACTTC. The chain combines TRBV11-1 with TRBJ2-7; 7 positions agree with TRBD1. CDR3 size: 14 residues. Germline CDR1 SGHAT, CDR2 FQDESV (reference sequence). The V gene end was trimmed by 4 bases and the J gene end by 0 bases; junction bases not matched to a gene: 3.

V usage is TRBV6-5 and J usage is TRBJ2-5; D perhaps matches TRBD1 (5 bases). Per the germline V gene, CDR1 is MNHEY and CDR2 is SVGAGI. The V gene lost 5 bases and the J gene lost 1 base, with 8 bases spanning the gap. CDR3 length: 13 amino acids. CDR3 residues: CASSPRVQETQYF. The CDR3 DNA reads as TGTGCCAGCAGTCCCAGGGTCCAAGAGACCCAGTACTTC.

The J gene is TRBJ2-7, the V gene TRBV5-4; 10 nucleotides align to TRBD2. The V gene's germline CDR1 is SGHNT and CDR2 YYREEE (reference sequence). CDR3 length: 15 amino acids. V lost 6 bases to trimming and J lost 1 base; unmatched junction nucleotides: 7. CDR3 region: CASMKGLADSYEQYF. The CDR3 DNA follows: TGTGCCAGCATGAAAGGACTAGCGGATTCCTACGAGCAGTACTTC.

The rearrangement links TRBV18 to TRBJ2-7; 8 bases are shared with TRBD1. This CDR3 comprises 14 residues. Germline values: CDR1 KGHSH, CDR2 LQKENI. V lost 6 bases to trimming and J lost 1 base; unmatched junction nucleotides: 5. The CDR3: CASSTDRGSYEQYF. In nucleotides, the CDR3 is TGTGCCAGCTCCACTGACAGGGGTTCCTACGAGCAGTACTTC.

The CDR3 is CASSRQGLYEQYF. The DNA of the CDR3 is TGTGCCAGCAGCCGACAGGGACTCTACGAGCAGTACTTC. The genes are TRBV7-9 and TRBJ2-7; possibly TRBD1 for D (7 bases). Germline V gene sequence: CDR1 SEHNR, CDR2 FQNEAQ (reference sequence). The V and J ends lost 5 bases and 3 bases respectively, with 11 bases between them. There are 13 residues in the CDR3.

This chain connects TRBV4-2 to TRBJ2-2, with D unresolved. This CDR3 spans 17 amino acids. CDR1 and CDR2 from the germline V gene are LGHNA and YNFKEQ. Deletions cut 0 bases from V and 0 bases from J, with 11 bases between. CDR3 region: CASSQETWYSNTGELFF. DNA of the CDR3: TGTGCCAGCAGCCAAGAAACGTGGTACTCGAACACCGGGGAGCTGTTTTTT.